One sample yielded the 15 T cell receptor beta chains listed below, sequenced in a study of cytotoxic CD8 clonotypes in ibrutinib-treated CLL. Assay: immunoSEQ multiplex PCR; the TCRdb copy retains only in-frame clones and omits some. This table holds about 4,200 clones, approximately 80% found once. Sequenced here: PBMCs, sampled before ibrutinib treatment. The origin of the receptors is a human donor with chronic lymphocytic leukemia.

In DNA form, the CDR3 reads TGTGCCAGCAGCTTGGAAGGGGGCAGCTTGTACGAGCAGTACTTC. This encodes CASSLEGGSLYEQYF. This sequence joins TRBV5-6 and TRBJ2-7; 7 bases line up with TRBD1. There are 15 residues in the CDR3. The V segment lost 0 bases and the J segment 4 bases; nucleotides outside the gene matches: 7. Germline CDR1 SGHDT, CDR2 YYEEEE.

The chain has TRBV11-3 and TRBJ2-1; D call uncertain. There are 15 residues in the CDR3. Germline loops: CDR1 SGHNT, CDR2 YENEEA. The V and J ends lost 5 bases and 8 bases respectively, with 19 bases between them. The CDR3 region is CASSPLATRGDEQFF. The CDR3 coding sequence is TGTGCCAGCAGCCCGTTGGCTACACGAGGCGATGAGCAGTTCTTC.

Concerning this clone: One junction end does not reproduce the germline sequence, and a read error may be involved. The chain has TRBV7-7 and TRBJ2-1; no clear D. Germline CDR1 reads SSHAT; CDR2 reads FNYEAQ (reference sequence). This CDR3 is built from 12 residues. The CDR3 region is CASSPGWGEQFF. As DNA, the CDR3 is TGTGCTAGCAGCCCGGGTTGGGGTGAGCAGTTCTTC.

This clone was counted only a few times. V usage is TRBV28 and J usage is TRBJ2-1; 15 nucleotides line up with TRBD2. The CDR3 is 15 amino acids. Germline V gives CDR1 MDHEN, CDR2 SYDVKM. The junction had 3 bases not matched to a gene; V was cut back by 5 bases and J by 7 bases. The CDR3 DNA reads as TGTGCCAGCAGTCCCGGGACTAGCGGGAGGAATGAGCAGTTCTTC. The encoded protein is CASSPGTSGRNEQFF. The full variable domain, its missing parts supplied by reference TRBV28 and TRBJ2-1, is DVKVTQSSRYLVKRTGEKVFLECVQDMDHENMFWYRQDPGLGLRLIYFSYDVKMKEKGDIPEGYSVSREKKERFSLILESASTNQTSMYLCASSPGTSGRNEQFFGPGTRLTVL.

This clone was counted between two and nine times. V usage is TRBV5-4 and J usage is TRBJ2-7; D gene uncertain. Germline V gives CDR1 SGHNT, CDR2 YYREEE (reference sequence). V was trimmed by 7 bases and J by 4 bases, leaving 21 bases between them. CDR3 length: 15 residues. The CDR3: CASEDLEHGEYEQYF. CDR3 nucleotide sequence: TGTGCCAGCGAGGACCTGGAGCATGGGGAATACGAGCAGTACTTC.

CDR3: CASSPELREAGTDTQYF. CDR3 sequence (DNA): TGTGCCAGCAGCCCCGAGTTACGGGAAGCAGGTACAGATACGCAGTATTTT. The J gene is TRBJ2-3, the V gene TRBV11-3, with D perhaps TRBD2 (5 bases). The V gene's germline CDR1 is SGHNT and CDR2 YENEEA. The CDR3 has 17 amino acids. Deletions cut 5 bases from V and 3 bases from J, with 21 bases between.

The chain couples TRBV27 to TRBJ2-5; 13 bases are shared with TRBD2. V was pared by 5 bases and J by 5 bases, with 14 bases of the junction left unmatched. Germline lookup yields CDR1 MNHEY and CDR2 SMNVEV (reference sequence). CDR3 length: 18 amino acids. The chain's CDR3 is CASSTGLAGLWGEETQYF. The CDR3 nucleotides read TGTGCCAGCAGTACGGGACTAGCGGGACTCTGGGGGGAGGAGACCCAGTACTTC.

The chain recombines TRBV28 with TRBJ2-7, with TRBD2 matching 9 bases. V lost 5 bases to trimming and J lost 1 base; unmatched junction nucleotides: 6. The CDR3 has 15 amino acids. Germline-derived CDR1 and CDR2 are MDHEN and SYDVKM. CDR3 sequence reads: CASSDPGLASYEQYF. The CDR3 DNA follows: TGTGCCAGCAGTGATCCGGGACTAGCTTCCTACGAGCAGTACTTC.

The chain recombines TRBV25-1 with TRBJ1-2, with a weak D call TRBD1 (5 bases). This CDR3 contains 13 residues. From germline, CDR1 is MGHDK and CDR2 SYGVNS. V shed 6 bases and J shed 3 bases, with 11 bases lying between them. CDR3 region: CASRGLDYYGYTF. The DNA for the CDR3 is TGTGCCAGCAGGGGGCTGGACTACTATGGCTACACCTTC.

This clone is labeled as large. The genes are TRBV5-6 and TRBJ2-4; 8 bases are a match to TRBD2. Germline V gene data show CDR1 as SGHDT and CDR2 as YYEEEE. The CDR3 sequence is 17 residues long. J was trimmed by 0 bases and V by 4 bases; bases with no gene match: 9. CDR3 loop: CASSGFGLAGAKNIQYF. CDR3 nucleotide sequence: TGTGCCAGCAGCGGGTTCGGGCTAGCGGGAGCCAAAAACATTCAGTACTTC.

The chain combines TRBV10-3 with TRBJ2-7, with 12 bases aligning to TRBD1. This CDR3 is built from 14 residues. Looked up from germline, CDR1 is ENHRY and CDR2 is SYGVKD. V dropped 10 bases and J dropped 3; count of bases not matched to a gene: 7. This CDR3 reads CATLGQGALYEQYF. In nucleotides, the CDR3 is TGTGCCACCCTGGGACAGGGGGCACTCTACGAGCAGTACTTC.

CDR3 loop: CASTFTGGLNYGYTF. CDR3 nucleotide sequence: TGCGCCAGCACTTTTACAGGGGGGCTTAACTATGGCTACACCTTC. The rearrangement links TRBV5-1 to TRBJ1-2; 8 nucleotides match TRBD1. CDR1 and CDR2 from the germline V gene are SGHRS and YFSETQ. With V trimmed by 6 bases and J by 1 base, 8 bases remained unmatched. The CDR3 has 15 residues.

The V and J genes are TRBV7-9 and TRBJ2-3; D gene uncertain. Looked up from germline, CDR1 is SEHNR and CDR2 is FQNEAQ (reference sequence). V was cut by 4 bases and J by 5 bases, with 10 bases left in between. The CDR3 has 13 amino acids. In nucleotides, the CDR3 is TGTGCCAGCAGCTCCATGCTCGAAGATACGCAGTATTTT. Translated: CASSSMLEDTQYF.

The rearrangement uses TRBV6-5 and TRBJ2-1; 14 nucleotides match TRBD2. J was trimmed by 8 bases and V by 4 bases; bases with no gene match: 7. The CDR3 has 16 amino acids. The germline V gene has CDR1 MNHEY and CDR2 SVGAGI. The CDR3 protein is CASSLRTSGRIDEQFF. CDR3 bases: TGTGCCAGCAGTTTAAGGACTAGCGGGAGGATAGATGAGCAGTTCTTC.

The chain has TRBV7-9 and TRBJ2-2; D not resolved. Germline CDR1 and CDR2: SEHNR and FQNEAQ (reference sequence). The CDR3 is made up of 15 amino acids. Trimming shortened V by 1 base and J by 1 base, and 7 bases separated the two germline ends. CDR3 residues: CASSLGSLNTGELFF. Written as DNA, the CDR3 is TGTGCCAGCAGCTTAGGCAGTCTGAACACCGGGGAGCTGTTTTTT.